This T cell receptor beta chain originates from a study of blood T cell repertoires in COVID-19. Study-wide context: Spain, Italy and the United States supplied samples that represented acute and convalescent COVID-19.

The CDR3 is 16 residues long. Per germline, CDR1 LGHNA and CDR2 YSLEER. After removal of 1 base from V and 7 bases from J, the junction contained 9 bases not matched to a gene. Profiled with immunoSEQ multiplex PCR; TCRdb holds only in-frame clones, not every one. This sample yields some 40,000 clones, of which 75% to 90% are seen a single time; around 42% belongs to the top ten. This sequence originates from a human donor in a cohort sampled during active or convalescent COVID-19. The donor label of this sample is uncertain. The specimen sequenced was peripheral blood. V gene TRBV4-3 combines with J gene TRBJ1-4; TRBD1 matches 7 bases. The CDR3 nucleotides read TGCGCCAGCAGCCAAGCGGGGACAGCCGCTAGTGAAAAACTGTTTTTT. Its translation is CASSQAGTAASEKLFF.